This TCR beta chain was obtained from a study of vaccination and CD4 T cells after COVID-19. Study-wide background: Convalescent individuals numbered four females and six males, two being Hispanic.

Regarding treatment: approximately 11-day PBMC culture with coronavirus spike peptide pools or control peptides (ViraFEST assay). The germline V gene encodes CDR1 MDHEN and CDR2 SYDVKM. Deletions cut 8 bases from V and 5 bases from J, with 19 bases between. The CDR3 contains 15 residues. Researchers used the Oncomine TCR Beta short-read assay to sequence DNA from cultured CD4+ T cells. TCRdb reprocessed the PCR reads with MiXCR, giving one entry per CDR3 protein. The data hold over 10,000 distinct CDR3 sequences, with more than 35% observed a single time. Only a few counts were recorded for this clonotype. Its cognate antigen is unknown.

J is TRBJ1-5 and V is TRBV28; no reliable D call. The source of this sequence is a human donor who had recovered from COVID-19. This specimen was CD4+ T cells from blood, cultured in vitro, taken after SARS-CoV-2 vaccination. The CDR3, as DNA: TGTGCCAGCCGCCCGGGAACGGGATCCGATCAGCCCCAGCATTTT. Amino acids: CASRPGTGSDQPQHF.